Shown below are 8 T cell receptor beta chains from a single sample sequenced in a study of shared clonotypes between healthy human individuals. Sequencing was performed with immunoSEQ multiplex PCR; in TCRdb, only in-frame clones are kept and a portion is missing. The sample shows more than 1.2 million clones, around 98.5% of them seen only once. Sample: naive CD4+ T cells sorted from blood. Sample subset: CD45RA+ positively selected. These receptors came from a man under 40 in good health.

V and J are TRBV9 and TRBJ1-5; D is unresolved. Trimming removed 3 bases from V and 7 bases from J, with 17 bases in between. The CDR3 contains 15 residues. The germline CDR1 and CDR2 sequences are SGDLS and YYNGEE. CDR3: CASSAGPRLEQPQHF. The CDR3 region has the DNA TGTGCCAGCAGCGCCGGACCCAGGTTGGAACAGCCCCAGCATTTT.

This chain links TRBV7-2 with TRBJ2-1, with unresolved D. Germline V gives CDR1 SGHTA, CDR2 FQGNSA. This CDR3 region has 14 residues. The V gene lost 4 bases and the J gene lost 6 bases, with 13 bases spanning the gap. The CDR3 DNA follows: TGTGCCAGCAGCTCCAGGACCACTTTCAATGAGCAGTTCTTC. Its translation: CASSSRTTFNEQFF.

J is TRBJ2-2 and V is TRBV18; no definite D call. Germline V lookup: CDR1 KGHSH, CDR2 LQKENI. There are 17 residues in the CDR3. Trimming cost V 3 bases and J 5 bases, with 19 bases left between them. As DNA, the CDR3 is TGTGCCAGCTCACCTCCCCGGCCGGAAGGATATACCGGGGAGCTGTTTTTT. This encodes CASSPPRPEGYTGELFF.

The rearrangement links TRBV18 to TRBJ2-3, with TRBD1 matching over 7 bases. Germline CDR1 is KGHSH and CDR2 is LQKENI. The V and J ends lost 2 bases and 5 bases, in that order; junction bases with no gene match: 4. CDR3 length: 14 amino acids. This CDR3 reads CASSPGSGGDTQYF. CDR3 coding DNA: TGTGCCAGCTCACCAGGATCAGGGGGAGATACGCAGTATTTT.

This sequence joins TRBV5-1 and TRBJ1-3, with a possible D match to TRBD1 (5 bases). The CDR3 is 16 residues long. V was pared by 2 bases and J by 4 bases, with 16 bases between. The germline V gene has CDR1 SGHRS and CDR2 YFSETQ. CDR3 sequence (DNA): TGCGCCAGCAGCTTAGGGGATCGGGGAATGGGAAACACCATATATTTT. It specifies CASSLGDRGMGNTIYF.

Concerning this clone: Other nucleotide sequences from this sample produce the same CDR3. J is TRBJ2-7 and V is TRBV5-5; D uncertain. Germline V gene sequence: CDR1 SGHKS, CDR2 YYEKEE (reference sequence). Trimming pared 0 bases from V and 5 bases from J, leaving 9 bases between. CDR3 size: 13 residues. The CDR3 DNA reads as TGTGCCAGCAGCTTGGCAGGTTTGAACGAGCAGTACTTC. Its translation: CASSLAGLNEQYF.

The chain combines TRBV7-2 with TRBJ2-1; TRBD1 aligns across 10 bases. Germline CDR1 reads SGHTA; CDR2 reads FQGNSA. The CDR3 sequence is 16 residues long. Trimming took 3 bases from V and 6 from J; bases not matched to a gene: 8. The chain's CDR3 is CASSFRQGALGNEQFF. The CDR3 DNA reads as TGTGCCAGCAGCTTCCGACAGGGGGCGCTTGGCAATGAGCAGTTCTTC. The full variable domain, with the rest looked up from reference TRBV7-2 and TRBJ2-1, is GAGVSQSPSNKVTEKGKDVELRCDPISGHTALYWYRQSLGQGLEFLIYFQGNSAPDKSGLPSDRFSAERTGGSVSTLTIQRTQQEDSAVYLCASSFRQGALGNEQFFGPGTRLTVL.

The chain couples TRBV5-6 to TRBJ1-5; D not resolved. Germline assignment: CDR1 SGHDT and CDR2 YYEEEE. The V end was cut by 4 bases, the J end by 4 bases, with 15 bases between. The CDR3 is 15 amino acids. CDR3 coding DNA: TGTGCCAGCAGCCCCTGGGGAGGGCGGAATCAGCCCCAGCATTTT. Its protein product is CASSPWGGRNQPQHF.